This T cell receptor (beta chain) was found in a study of Ad26.COV2.S vaccination and SARS-CoV-2 variants. With V trimmed by 9 bases and J by 0 bases, 8 bases remained unmatched. The germline gives CDR1 LNHDA, CDR2 SQIVND (reference sequence). CDR3 length equals 15 residues. Data came from immunoSEQ multiplex PCR; TCRdb stores just in-frame clones and leaves some out. The sample records 300,000 to 350,000 clones, 75% to 90% being singletons. Stated treatment: around 19 received Ad26.COV2.S at low or high dose, single or two shots; 5 received placebo; per-sample allocation not given. The samples were gathered on day 63 after the first injection of vaccine or placebo.

This chain joins TRBV19 and TRBJ2-1; TRBD1 matches 7 bases. The source is a person between 18 and 65 years old who received the Ad26.COV2.S COVID-19 vaccine or a placebo. The sequencing used peripheral blood, collected in a trial of Ad26.COV2.S vaccine versus placebo. The DNA for the CDR3 is TGTGCCAGCAGGGACAGAGTCAGCTCCTACAATGAGCAGTTCTTC. Its protein product is CASRDRVSSYNEQFF.